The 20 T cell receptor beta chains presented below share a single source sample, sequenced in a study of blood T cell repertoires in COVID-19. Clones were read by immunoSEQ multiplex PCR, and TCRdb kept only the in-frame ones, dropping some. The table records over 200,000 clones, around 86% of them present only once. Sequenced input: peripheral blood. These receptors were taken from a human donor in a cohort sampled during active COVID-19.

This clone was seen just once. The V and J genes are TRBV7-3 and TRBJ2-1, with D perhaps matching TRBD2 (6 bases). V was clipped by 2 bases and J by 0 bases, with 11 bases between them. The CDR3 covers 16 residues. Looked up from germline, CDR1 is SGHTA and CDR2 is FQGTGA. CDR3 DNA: TGTGCCAGCAGCTTAGGAGTCGGGAGCTCCTACAATGAGCAGTTCTTC. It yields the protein CASSLGVGSSYNEQFF.

The CDR3 loop reads CASSLRLRRVSYEQYF. CDR3 nucleotide sequence: TGTGCCAGCAGCTTGCGGTTACGCAGGGTCTCCTACGAGCAGTACTTC. This chain connects TRBV5-6 to TRBJ2-7; possibly TRBD1 for D (5 bases). CDR3 size: 16 residues. The germline gives CDR1 SGHDT, CDR2 YYEEEE. V was clipped by 1 base and J by 0 bases, with 14 bases between them.

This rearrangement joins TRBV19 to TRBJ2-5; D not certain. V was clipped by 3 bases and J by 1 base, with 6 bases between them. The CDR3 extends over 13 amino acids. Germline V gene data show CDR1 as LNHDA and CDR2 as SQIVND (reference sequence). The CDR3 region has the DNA TGTGCCAGTAGTATGGCCTTCCAAGAGACCCAGTACTTC. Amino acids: CASSMAFQETQYF.

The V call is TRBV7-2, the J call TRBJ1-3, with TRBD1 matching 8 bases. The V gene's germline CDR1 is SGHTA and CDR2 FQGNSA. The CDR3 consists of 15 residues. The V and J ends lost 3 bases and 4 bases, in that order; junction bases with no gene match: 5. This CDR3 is CASSLTGASGNTIYF. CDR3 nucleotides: TGTGCCAGCAGCTTGACAGGGGCAAGCGGAAACACCATATATTTT.

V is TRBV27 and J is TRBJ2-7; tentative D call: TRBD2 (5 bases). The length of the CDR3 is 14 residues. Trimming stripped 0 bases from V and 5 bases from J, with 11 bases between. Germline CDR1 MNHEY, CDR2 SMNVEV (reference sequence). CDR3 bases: TGTGCCAGCAGTTTATCATCCGGGATCGACGAGCAGTACTTC. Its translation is CASSLSSGIDEQYF.

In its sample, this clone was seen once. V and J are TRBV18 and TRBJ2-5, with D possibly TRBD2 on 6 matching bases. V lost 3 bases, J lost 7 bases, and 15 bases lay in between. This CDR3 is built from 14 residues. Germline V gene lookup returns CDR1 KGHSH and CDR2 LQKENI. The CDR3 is CASSPSGTQGTQYF. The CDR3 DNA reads TGTGCCAGCTCACCCTCCGGGACTCAGGGGACCCAGTACTTC.

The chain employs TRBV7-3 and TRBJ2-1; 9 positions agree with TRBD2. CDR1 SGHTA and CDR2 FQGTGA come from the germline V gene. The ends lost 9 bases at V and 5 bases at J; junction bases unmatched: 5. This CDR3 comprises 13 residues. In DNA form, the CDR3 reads TGTGCCAGTGCCGGGACTAGCCACAATGAGCAGTTCTTC. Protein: CASAGTSHNEQFF.

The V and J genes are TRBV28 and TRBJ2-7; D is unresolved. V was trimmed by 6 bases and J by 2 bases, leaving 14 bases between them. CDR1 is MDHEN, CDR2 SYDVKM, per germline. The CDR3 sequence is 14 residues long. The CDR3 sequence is CASRAAPGTYEQYF. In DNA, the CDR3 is TGTGCCAGCAGGGCCGCCCCAGGCACCTACGAGCAGTACTTC.

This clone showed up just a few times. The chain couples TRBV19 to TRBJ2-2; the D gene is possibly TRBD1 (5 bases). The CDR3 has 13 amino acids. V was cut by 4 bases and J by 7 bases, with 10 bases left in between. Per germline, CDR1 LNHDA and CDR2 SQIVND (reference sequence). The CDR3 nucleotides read TGTGCCAGTAGTAGCAGGGTCCACGGGGAGCTGTTTTTT. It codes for CASSSRVHGELFF.

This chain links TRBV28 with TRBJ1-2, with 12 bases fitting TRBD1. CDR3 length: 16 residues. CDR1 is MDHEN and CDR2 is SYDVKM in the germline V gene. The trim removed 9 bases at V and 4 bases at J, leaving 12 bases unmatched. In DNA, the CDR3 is TGTGCCAGTATGGACCCGGGACAGGGGGCCGGCTATGGCTACACCTTC. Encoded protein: CASMDPGQGAGYGYTF.

Here the CDR3 DNA reads TGTGCCAGCAGTTACTCCTCCCGAGGGGGATCGGGCACTGAAGCTTTCTTT. Protein: CASSYSSRGGSGTEAFF. The V call is TRBV6-2 or TRBV6-3, the J call TRBJ1-1; tentatively, D is TRBD1 (6 bases). The ends were cut back, 0 bases at V and 4 bases at J, with 18 bases in the middle. Per the germline V gene, CDR1 is MNHEY and CDR2 is SVGEGT. This CDR3 is built from 17 residues.

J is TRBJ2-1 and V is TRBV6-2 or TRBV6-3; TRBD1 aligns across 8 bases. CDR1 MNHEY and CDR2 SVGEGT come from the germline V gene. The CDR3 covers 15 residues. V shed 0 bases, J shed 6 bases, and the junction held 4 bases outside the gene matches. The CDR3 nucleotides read TGTGCCAGCAGTTACTCCTGGACAGGGCTCAATGAGCAGTTCTTC. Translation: CASSYSWTGLNEQFF.

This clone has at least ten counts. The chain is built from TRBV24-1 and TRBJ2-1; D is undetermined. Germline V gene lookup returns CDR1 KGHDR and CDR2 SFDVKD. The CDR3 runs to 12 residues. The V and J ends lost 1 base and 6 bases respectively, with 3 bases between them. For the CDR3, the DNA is TGTGCCACCAGTGATTTACTCAATGAGCAGTTCTTC. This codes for CATSDLLNEQFF.

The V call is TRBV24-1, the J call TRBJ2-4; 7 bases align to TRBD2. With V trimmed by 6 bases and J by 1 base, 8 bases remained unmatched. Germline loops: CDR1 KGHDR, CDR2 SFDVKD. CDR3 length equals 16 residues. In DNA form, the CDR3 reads TGTGCCACCAGTCGGGGAGGCGGGGGTGCCAAAAACATTCAGTACTTC. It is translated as CATSRGGGGAKNIQYF.

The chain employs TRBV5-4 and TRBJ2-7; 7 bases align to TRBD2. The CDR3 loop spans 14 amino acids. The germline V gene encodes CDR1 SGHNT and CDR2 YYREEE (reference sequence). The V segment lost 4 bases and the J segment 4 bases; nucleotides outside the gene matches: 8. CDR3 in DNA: TGTGCCAGCAGCCAGCGGGACCAGAAGTACGAGCAGTACTTC. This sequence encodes CASSQRDQKYEQYF.

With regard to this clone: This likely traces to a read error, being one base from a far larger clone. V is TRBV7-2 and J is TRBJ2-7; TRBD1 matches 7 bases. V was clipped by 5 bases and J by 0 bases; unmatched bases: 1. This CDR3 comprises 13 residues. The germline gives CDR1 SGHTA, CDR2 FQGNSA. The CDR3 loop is CASSRDSSYEQYF. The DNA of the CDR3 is TGTGCCAGCAGCCGGGACAGCTCCTACGAGCAGTACTTC. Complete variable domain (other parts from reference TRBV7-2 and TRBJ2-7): GAGVSQSPSNKVTEKGKDVELRCDPISGHTALYWYRQSLGQGLEFLIYFQGNSAPDKSGLPSDRFSAERTGGSVSTLTIQRTQQEDSAVYLCASSRDSSYEQYFGPGTRLTVT.

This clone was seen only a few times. The CDR3, as DNA: TGTGCCAGCAGTTCCCGGGACAGGGGGAAGCCCCAGCATTTT. Translated, it gives CASSSRDRGKPQHF. The rearrangement links TRBV27 to TRBJ1-5, with 11 nucleotides matching TRBD1. V shed 4 bases, J shed 8 bases, and the junction held 4 bases outside the gene matches. This CDR3 has 14 residues. Germline V gene lookup returns CDR1 MNHEY and CDR2 SMNVEV (reference sequence).

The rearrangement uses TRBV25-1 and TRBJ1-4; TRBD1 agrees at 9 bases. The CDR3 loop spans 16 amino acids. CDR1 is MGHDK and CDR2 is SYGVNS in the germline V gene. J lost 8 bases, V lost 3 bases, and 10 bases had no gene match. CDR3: CASSDDTGGHKEKLFF. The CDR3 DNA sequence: TGTGCCAGCAGTGATGATACAGGGGGCCATAAGGAAAAACTGTTTTTT.

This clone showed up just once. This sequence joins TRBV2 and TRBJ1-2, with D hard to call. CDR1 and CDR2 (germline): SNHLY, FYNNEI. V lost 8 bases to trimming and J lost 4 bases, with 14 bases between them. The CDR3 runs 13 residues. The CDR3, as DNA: TGTGCCAGCGGGAGTCGAAACATCTATGGCTACACCTTC. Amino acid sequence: CASGSRNIYGYTF.

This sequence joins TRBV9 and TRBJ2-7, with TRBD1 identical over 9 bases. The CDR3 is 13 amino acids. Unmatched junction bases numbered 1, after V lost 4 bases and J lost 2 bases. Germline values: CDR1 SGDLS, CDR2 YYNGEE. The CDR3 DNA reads TGTGCCAGCAGCCGGGACAGGGCCTACGAGCAGTACTTC. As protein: CASSRDRAYEQYF.